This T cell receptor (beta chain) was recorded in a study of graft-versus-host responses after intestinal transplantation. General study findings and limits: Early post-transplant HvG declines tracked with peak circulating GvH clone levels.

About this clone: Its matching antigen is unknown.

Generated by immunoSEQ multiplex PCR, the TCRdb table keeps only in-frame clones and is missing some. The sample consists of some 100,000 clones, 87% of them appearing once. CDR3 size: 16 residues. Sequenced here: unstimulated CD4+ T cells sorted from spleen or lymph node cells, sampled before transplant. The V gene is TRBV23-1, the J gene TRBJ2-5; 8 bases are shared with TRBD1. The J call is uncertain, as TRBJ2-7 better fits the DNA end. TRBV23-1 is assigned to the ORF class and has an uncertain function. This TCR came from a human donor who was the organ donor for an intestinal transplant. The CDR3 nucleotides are TGCGCCAGCAGTCACCTCGGACAGGGACCGGCCTGCGAGCAGTACTTC. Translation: CASSHLGQGPACEQYF.